Included here is one TCR beta chain sequence, with context. Unrecorded immune exposure was likely among donors, who were nominally healthy when sampled. CDR1 and CDR2 from the germline V gene are MDHEN and SYDVKM. The CDR3 is made up of 14 amino acids. Trimming removed 6 bases from V and 4 bases from J, with 16 bases in between. This specimen belongs to a study of cytomegalovirus exposure and HLA in healthy donors. PCR used 60 Vbeta primers and 13 Jbeta primers. Profiled with immunoSEQ multiplex PCR; TCRdb holds only in-frame clones, not every one. The table includes around 130,000 clones, approximately 89% detected once.

The V and J genes are TRBV28 and TRBJ2-7; a weak D match, TRBD1 (6 bases). The sequenced material came from PBMCs. The clonotype was recovered from a woman aged 30 to 39 in good health and CMV-seropositive. CDR3 nucleotide sequence: TGTGCCAGCAGCATCGTGGGGGCCGGTTACGAGCAGTACTTC. Protein sequence: CASSIVGAGYEQYF.